These 5 T cell receptor beta chains were all obtained from the same sample, sequenced in a study of blood T cell repertoires in COVID-19. The table came from immunoSEQ multiplex PCR; TCRdb's copy has only in-frame clones and leaves some out. The table lists some 390,000 clones, around nine tenths of them singletons. The sample consisted of peripheral blood. The receptors here all came from a human donor in a cohort sampled during active COVID-19.

The V and J genes are TRBV7-2 and TRBJ2-7, with D tentatively TRBD2 (5 bases). The germline V gene encodes CDR1 SGHTA and CDR2 FQGNSA. The CDR3 is made up of 15 amino acids. V lost 2 bases and J lost 0, with 11 bases in between. CDR3 in DNA: TGTGCCAGCAGCTTAAGGAGGAGTGCCTCCTACGAGCAGTACTTC. Translating it yields CASSLRRSASYEQYF.

This clone was observed a handful of times. The chain employs TRBV7-2 and TRBJ2-1; 10 nucleotides line up with TRBD2. The length of the CDR3 is 15 residues. With V trimmed by 5 bases and J by 6 bases, 7 bases remained unmatched. Germline lookup yields CDR1 SGHTA and CDR2 FQGNSA. The CDR3 region is CASSKREGLVNEQFF. Written as DNA, the CDR3 is TGTGCCAGCAGCAAGCGGGAGGGCCTCGTCAATGAGCAGTTCTTC.

This clone was picked up a small number of times. V usage is TRBV5-1 and J usage is TRBJ2-2; TRBD1 might be the D (6 bases). V was shortened by 0 bases and J by 2 bases, with 11 bases between the two germline ends. Germline lookup yields CDR1 SGHRS and CDR2 YFSETQ. This CDR3 contains 16 residues. The CDR3 is CASSLAQGRNTGELFF. CDR3 DNA sequence: TGCGCCAGCAGCTTGGCCCAGGGGCGCAACACCGGGGAGCTGTTTTTT.

The chain carries TRBV9 and TRBJ1-2; 7 nucleotides line up with TRBD1. V lost 0 bases, J lost 7 bases, and 9 bases stayed unmatched. The CDR3 has 15 amino acids. Per germline, CDR1 SGDLS and CDR2 YYNGEE. The CDR3 is CASSVGTGAQSGYTF. The CDR3 DNA is TGTGCCAGCAGCGTAGGTACAGGGGCGCAATCTGGCTACACCTTC. Looking up the rest from reference TRBV9 and TRBJ1-2 gives the full variable domain: DSGVTQTPKHLITATGQRVTLRCSPRSGDLSVYWYQQSLDQGLQFLIQYYNGEERAKGNILERFSAQQFPDLHSELNLSSLELGDSALYFCASSVGTGAQSGYTFGSGTRLTVV.

This chain connects TRBV10-3 to TRBJ2-7, with D possibly being TRBD2 (6 bases). The CDR3 sequence is 12 residues long. CDR1 and CDR2 (germline): ENHRY, SYGVKD. V was clipped by 8 bases and J by 7 bases, with 15 bases between them. The CDR3, as DNA: TGTGCCATCTTCCCGGGAGCTGGTGAGCAGTACTTC. This gives the protein CAIFPGAGEQYF.